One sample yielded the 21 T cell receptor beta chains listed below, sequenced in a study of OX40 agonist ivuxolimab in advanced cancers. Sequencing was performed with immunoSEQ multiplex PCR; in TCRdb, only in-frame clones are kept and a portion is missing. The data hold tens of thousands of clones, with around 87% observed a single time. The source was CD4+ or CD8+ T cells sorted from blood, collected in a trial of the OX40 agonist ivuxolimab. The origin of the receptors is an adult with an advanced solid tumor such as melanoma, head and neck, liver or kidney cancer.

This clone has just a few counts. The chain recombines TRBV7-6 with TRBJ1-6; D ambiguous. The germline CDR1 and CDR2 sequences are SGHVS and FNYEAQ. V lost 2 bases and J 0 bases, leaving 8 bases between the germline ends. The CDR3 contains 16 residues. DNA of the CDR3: TGTGCCAGCAGCTTATACGGGAGCTCCTATAATTCACCCCTCCACTTT. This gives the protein CASSLYGSSYNSPLHF.

In DNA form, the CDR3 reads TGCGCCAGCAGCGGGGGACTAGCGGGGGCCTGGGGAGAGACCCAGTACTTC. Residues: CASSGGLAGAWGETQYF. The chain has TRBV5-1 and TRBJ2-5; 14 bases are a match to TRBD2. V was clipped by 4 bases and J by 4 bases; unmatched bases: 9. CDR3 size: 17 residues. Germline V gives CDR1 SGHRS, CDR2 YFSETQ. The full variable domain, rest sourced from reference TRBV5-1 and TRBJ2-5, is KAGVTQTPRYLIKTRGQQVTLSCSPISGHRSVSWYQQTPGQGLQFLFEYFSETQRNKGNFPGRFSGRQFSNSRSEMNVSTLELGDSALYLCASSGGLAGAWGETQYFGPGTRLLVL.

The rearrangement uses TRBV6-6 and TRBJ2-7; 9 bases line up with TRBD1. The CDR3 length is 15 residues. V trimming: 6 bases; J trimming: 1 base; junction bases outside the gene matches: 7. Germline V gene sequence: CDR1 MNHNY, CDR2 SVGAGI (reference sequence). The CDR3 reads CASRGQGALSYEQYF. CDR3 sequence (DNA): TGTGCCAGCAGGGGACAGGGAGCCCTTTCCTACGAGCAGTACTTC.

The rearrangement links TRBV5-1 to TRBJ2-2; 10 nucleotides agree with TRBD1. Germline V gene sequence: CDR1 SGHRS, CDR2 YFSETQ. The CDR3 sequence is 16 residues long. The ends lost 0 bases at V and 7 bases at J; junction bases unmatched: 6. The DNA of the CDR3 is TGCGCCAGCAGCTTGGCAGGACAGGGGGTTGTCGGGGAGCTGTTTTTT. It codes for CASSLAGQGVVGELFF.

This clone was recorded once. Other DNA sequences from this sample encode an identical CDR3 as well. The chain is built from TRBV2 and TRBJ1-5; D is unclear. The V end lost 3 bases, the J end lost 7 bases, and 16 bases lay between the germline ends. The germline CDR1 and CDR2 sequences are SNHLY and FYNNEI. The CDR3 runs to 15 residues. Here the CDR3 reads CASSEEAGMRQPQHF. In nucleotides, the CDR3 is TGTGCCAGCAGTGAGGAGGCAGGCATGCGGCAGCCCCAGCATTTT.

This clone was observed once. The CDR3: CASARDRGYEQYF. The DNA for the CDR3 is TGTGCTAGTGCACGAGACAGGGGCTACGAGCAGTACTTC. The chain recombines TRBV12-5 with TRBJ2-7; TRBD1 matches at 8 bases. There are 13 residues in the CDR3. J gave up 3 bases and V 7 bases, and 5 bases lay outside the gene matches. CDR1 is LGHNT, CDR2 FRNRAP, per germline.

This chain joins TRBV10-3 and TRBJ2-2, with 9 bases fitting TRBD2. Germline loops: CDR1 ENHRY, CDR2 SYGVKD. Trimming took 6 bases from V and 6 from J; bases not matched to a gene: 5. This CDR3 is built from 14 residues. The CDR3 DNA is TGTGCCATCAGGCGGGAGGGTTATCCCGGGGAGCTGTTTTTT. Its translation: CAIRREGYPGELFF.

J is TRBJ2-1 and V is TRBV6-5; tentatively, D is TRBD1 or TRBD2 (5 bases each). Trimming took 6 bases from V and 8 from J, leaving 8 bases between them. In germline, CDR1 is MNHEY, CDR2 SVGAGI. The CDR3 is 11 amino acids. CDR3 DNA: TGTGCCAGCAGCCGAGGGGATGAGCAGTTCTTC. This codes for CASSRGDEQFF.

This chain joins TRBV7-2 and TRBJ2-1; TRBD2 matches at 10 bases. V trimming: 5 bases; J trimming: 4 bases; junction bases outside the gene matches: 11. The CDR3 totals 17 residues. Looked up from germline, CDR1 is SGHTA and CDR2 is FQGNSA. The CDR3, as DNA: TGTGCCAGCAGCCTTCAACCCGGGACTAGCGTATACAATGAGCAGTTCTTC. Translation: CASSLQPGTSVYNEQFF.

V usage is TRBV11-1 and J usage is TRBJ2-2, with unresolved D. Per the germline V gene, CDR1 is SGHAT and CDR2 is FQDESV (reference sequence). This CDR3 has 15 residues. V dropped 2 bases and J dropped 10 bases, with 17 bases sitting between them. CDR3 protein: CASSLLGSRPEELFF. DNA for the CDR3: TGTGCCAGCAGCTTATTGGGCAGTCGCCCCGAGGAGCTGTTTTTT.

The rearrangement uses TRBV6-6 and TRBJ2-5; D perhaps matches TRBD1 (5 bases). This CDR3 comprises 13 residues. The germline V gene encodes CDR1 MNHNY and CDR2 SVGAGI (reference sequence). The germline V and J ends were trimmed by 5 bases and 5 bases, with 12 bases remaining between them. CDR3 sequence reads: CASSRRVGETQYF. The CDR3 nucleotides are TGTGCCAGCAGTCGCAGGGTCGGCGAGACCCAGTACTTC.

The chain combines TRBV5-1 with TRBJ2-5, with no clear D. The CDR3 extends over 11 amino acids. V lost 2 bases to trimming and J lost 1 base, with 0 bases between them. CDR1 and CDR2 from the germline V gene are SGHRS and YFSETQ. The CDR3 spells CASSFQETQYF. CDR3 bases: TGCGCCAGCAGCTTCCAAGAGACCCAGTACTTC.

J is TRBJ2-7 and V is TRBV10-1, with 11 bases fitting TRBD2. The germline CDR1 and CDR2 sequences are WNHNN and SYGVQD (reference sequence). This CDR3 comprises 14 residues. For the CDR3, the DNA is TGCGCCAGCAGTGAGGTTGATAGCGGGGGGGCCAGGGACGTC. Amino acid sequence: CASSEVDSGGARDV.

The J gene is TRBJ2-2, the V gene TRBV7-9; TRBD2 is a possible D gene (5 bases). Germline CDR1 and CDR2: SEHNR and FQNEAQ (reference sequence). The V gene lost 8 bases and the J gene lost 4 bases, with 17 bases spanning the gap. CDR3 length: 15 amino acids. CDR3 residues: CASLNFAGPTGELFF. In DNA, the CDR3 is TGTGCCAGCCTGAATTTTGCGGGTCCCACCGGGGAGCTGTTTTTT.

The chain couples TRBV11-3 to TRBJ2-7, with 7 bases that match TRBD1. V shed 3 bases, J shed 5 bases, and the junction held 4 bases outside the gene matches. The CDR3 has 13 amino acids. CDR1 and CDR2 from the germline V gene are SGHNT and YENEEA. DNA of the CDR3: TGTGCCAGCAGCTTGGGACAGAGTGACGAGCAGTACTTC. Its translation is CASSLGQSDEQYF. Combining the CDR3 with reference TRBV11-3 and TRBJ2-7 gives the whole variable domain EAGVVQSPRYKIIEKKQPVAFWCNPISGHNTLYWYLQNLGQGPELLIRYENEEAVDDSQLPKDRFSAERLKGVDSTLKIQPAELGDSAVYLCASSLGQSDEQYFGPGTRLTVT.

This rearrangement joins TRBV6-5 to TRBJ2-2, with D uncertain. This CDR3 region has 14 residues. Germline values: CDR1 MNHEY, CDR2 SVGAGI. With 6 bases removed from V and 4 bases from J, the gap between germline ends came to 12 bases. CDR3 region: CASRTLSGTGELFF. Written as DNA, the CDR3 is TGTGCCAGCAGGACTCTGTCCGGCACCGGGGAGCTGTTTTTT.

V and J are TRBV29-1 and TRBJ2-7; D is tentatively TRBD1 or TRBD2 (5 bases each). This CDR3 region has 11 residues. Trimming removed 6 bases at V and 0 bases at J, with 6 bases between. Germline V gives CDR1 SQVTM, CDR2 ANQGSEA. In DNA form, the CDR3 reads TGCAGCGTGGGGGACTCCTACGAGCAGTACGTC. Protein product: CSVGDSYEQYV.

The CDR3 loop reads CASSSSSAYGYTF. The CDR3 nucleotides read TGTGCCAGCAGTTCATCGTCGGCCTATGGCTACACCTTC. V is TRBV6-6 and J is TRBJ1-2; no reliable D call. The CDR3 totals 13 residues. Trimming pared 4 bases from V and 4 bases from J, leaving 10 bases between. The germline gives CDR1 MNHNY, CDR2 SVGAGI (reference sequence).

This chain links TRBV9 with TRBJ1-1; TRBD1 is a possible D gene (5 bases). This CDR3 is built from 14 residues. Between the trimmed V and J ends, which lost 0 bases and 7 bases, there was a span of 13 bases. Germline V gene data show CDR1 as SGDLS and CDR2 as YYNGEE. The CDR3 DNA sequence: TGTGCCAGCAGCGTAGGGCAGGGATGGGTTGAAGCTTTCTTT. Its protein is CASSVGQGWVEAFF.

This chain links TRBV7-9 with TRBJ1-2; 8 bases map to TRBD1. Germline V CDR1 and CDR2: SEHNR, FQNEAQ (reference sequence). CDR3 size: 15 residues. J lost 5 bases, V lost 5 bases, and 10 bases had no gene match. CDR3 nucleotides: TGTGCCAGCAGCCCTACAGGGACAGGAGTTTATGGCTACACCTTC. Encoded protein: CASSPTGTGVYGYTF.

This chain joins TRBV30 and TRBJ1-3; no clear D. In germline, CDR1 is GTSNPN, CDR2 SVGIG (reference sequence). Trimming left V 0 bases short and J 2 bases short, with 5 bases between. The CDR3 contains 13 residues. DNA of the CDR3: TGTGCCTGGAGTGTAGGAGCTGGAAACACCATATATTTT. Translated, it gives CAWSVGAGNTIYF.